These T cell receptor beta chains were read from a single sample in a study of blood T cell repertoires in COVID-19. Produced via immunoSEQ multiplex PCR; TCRdb's table is partial and in-frame only. The table includes some 100,000 clones, around 88% detected once. Sequenced: peripheral blood. The origin of the receptors is a woman between 65 and 79 years old with acute or convalescent COVID-19. Both conserved end residues are part of each CDR3.

J gene: TRBJ2-7
V gene: TRBV29-1
CDR3 protein: CSVLRDRDNYEQYF

J gene: TRBJ1-1
V gene: TRBV7-9
CDR3 protein: CASSSQGTTEAFF

J gene: TRBJ2-2
V gene: TRBV5-1
CDR3 protein: CASSLGGLAENTGELFF

J gene: TRBJ2-2
V gene: TRBV7-3
CDR3 protein: CASSQGLAGTGELFF

J gene: TRBJ1-2
V gene: TRBV30
CDR3 protein: CAWSADSLLGYTF

J gene: TRBJ2-3
V gene: TRBV2
CDR3 protein: CASSTTTQGPRSTDTQYF

J gene: TRBJ2-7
V gene: TRBV4-1
CDR3 protein: CASSHPGHTRGYEQYF

J gene: TRBJ2-5
V gene: TRBV24-1
CDR3 protein: CATSDPTHSQETQYF

J gene: TRBJ1-6
V gene: TRBV6-5
CDR3 protein: CASRLTSSYNSPLHF

J gene: TRBJ1-6
V gene: TRBV2
CDR3 protein: CASRMDRGDSPLHF

J gene: TRBJ1-2
V gene: TRBV6-5
CDR3 protein: CASRRRQGSYGYTF

J gene: TRBJ1-1
V gene: TRBV4-1
CDR3 protein: CASSQPGLWPTEAFF

J gene: TRBJ1-5
V gene: TRBV6-6
CDR3 protein: CASSYTRTGSDQPQHF

J gene: TRBJ2-1
V gene: TRBV4-2
CDR3 protein: CASSQEGTSLNNEQFF

J gene: TRBJ2-3
V gene: TRBV12-3/TRBV12-4
CDR3 protein: CASSGSSTDTQYF

J gene: TRBJ2-3
V gene: TRBV20-1
CDR3 protein: CSASRHRGLVAGDTQYF

J gene: TRBJ2-3
V gene: TRBV4-1
CDR3 protein: CASSQGELVSGSGTDTQYF

J gene: TRBJ1-3
V gene: TRBV9
CDR3 protein: CASKGSSGNTIYF

J gene: TRBJ1-2
V gene: TRBV3-1/TRBV3-2
CDR3 protein: CASSHLRADTRNGYTF

J gene: TRBJ1-1
V gene: TRBV13
CDR3 protein: CASSYNRGVNTEAFF

J gene: TRBJ2-5
V gene: TRBV6-5
CDR3 protein: CASNPNYLETQYF

J gene: TRBJ2-7
V gene: TRBV7-9
CDR3 protein: CASSLGFRPTGSEQYF

J gene: TRBJ1-2
V gene: TRBV6-5
CDR3 protein: CASRVHSSYGYTF

J gene: TRBJ1-6
V gene: TRBV6-2/TRBV6-3
CDR3 protein: CASSWIQGNSPLHF

J gene: TRBJ2-1
V gene: TRBV12-3/TRBV12-4
CDR3 protein: CASTPFYNEQFF

J gene: TRBJ2-7
V gene: TRBV28
CDR3 protein: CASSKLAGVEYEQYF

J gene: TRBJ1-2
V gene: TRBV29-1
CDR3 protein: CSVEGGEDYGYTF

J gene: TRBJ1-5
V gene: TRBV9
CDR3 protein: CASSVGQGFDQPQHF